What follows are 19 T cell receptor beta chains derived from one specimen sequenced in a study of blood T cell repertoires in COVID-19. TCRdb's table, derived via immunoSEQ multiplex PCR, lists solely in-frame clones and lacks some. The top ten clones hold approximately 4% of a sample with 150,000 to 200,000 clones, 85% to 90% of them seen once. Specimen: peripheral blood. The receptors stem from a human donor in a cohort sampled during active COVID-19.

Only one count was recorded for this clone. The chain is built from TRBV7-2 and TRBJ2-3, with TRBD2 as a possible D gene (5 bases). Germline V gives CDR1 SGHTA, CDR2 FQGNSA. This CDR3 has 15 residues. Deletions cut 4 bases from V and 0 bases from J, with 11 bases between. The CDR3 here is CASSSAWTSTDTQYF. DNA for the CDR3: TGTGCCAGCAGCTCGGCCTGGACTAGCACAGATACGCAGTATTTT.

V is TRBV18 and J is TRBJ2-5; the D gene is possibly TRBD2 (5 bases). V gave up 3 bases and J gave up 5 bases, with 16 bases separating them. The CDR3 is made up of 15 amino acids. Germline CDR1 and CDR2: KGHSH and LQKENI. This chain's CDR3 is CASSPQLGSRETQYF. In DNA, the CDR3 is TGTGCCAGCTCACCTCAACTAGGTTCGAGGGAGACCCAGTACTTC.

In the case of this clone: The junction shows a germline mismatch at one end, possibly a read error. The J gene is TRBJ2-1, the V gene TRBV7-7, with 9 bases that match TRBD1. Germline CDR1 is SSHAT and CDR2 is FNYEAQ (reference sequence). The length of the CDR3 is 15 residues. The CDR3 loop reads CASSEGQGINNEQFF. As DNA, the CDR3 is TGTGCTAGCAGCGAAGGACAGGGGATTAACAATGAGCAGTTCTTC.

This chain connects TRBV15 to TRBJ2-2, with 7 bases identical to TRBD2. J lost 4 bases, V lost 4 bases, and 9 bases had no gene match. Germline loops: CDR1 LNHNV, CDR2 YYDKDF (reference sequence). The CDR3 is 16 residues long. CDR3 sequence reads: CATSTFREGSTGELFF. The CDR3 bases are TGTGCCACCAGCACCTTCAGGGAGGGGAGCACCGGGGAGCTGTTTTTT.

The gene calls are TRBV20-1 and TRBJ2-1; D is ambiguous. V lost 3 bases and J 0 bases, leaving 6 bases between the germline ends. Germline V lookup: CDR1 DFQATT, CDR2 SNEGSKA (reference sequence). This CDR3 region has 13 residues. The DNA of the CDR3 is TGCAGTGCTAGTCTCGGCTCCTACAATGAGCAGTTCTTC. Translation: CSASLGSYNEQFF.

This clone was picked up a small number of times. The chain's CDR3 is CASSLGGIYEQYF. CDR3 nucleotide sequence: TGCGCCAGCAGCTTGGGCGGGATTTACGAGCAGTACTTC. V and J are TRBV5-1 and TRBJ2-7; D perhaps matches TRBD2 (6 bases). This CDR3 region has 13 residues. In germline, CDR1 is SGHRS, CDR2 YFSETQ. V lost 0 bases and J lost 4, with 8 bases in between.

This clone was observed a handful of times. The V call is TRBV10-2, the J call TRBJ2-2, with 10 nucleotides matching TRBD2. The CDR3 is 15 residues long. V was clipped by 4 bases and J by 7 bases; unmatched bases: 6. Germline assignment: CDR1 WSHSY and CDR2 SAAADI. The CDR3 nucleotides read TGCGCCAGCAGTGCGCTAGCGGGAGCGGGCGGGGAGCTGTTTTTT. Translated: CASSALAGAGGELFF.

This clone occurred a few times. The chain combines TRBV5-1 with TRBJ1-3; 8 bases match TRBD1. Germline CDR1 SGHRS, CDR2 YFSETQ. This CDR3 region has 16 residues. J gave up 7 bases and V 0 bases, and 9 bases lay outside the gene matches. This CDR3 reads CASSLGDRSSGNTIYF. The CDR3 bases are TGCGCCAGCAGCTTGGGGGACAGGTCCTCGGGGAACACCATATATTTT.

V and J are TRBV7-2 and TRBJ2-5, with TRBD2 matching 8 bases. After removal of 6 bases from V and 5 bases from J, the junction contained 20 bases not matched to a gene. The CDR3 spans 18 residues. Germline-derived CDR1 and CDR2 are SGHTA and FQGNSA. CDR3 in DNA: TGTGCCAGCAGTTCTTGGACTAGCAGGGTCCTACGGGGGGAGACCCAGTACTTC. Translation: CASSSWTSRVLRGETQYF.

This chain links TRBV21-1 with TRBJ2-7; TRBD2, the table's D call, lacks a check against the DNA. TRBV21-1 is deemed a pseudogene. The CDR3 runs 16 residues. The CDR3 DNA reads TGTGCCAGCAGCCTTCAGCGGGGAGTAGGTCGATACGAGCAGTACTTC. Translating it yields CASSLQRGVGRYEQYF.

The rearrangement uses TRBV11-2 and TRBJ1-1; tentative D call: TRBD1 (5 bases). The CDR3 has 15 amino acids. Germline assignment: CDR1 SGHAT and CDR2 FQNNGV. V was trimmed by 0 bases and J by 2 bases, leaving 10 bases between them. CDR3 amino acids: CASSLDWGSNTEAFF. Written as DNA, the CDR3 is TGTGCCAGCAGCTTAGATTGGGGCAGCAACACTGAAGCTTTCTTT.

The rearrangement links TRBV6-1 to TRBJ2-7; TRBD1 matches 8 bases. CDR3 size: 15 residues. Germline assignment: CDR1 MNHNS and CDR2 SASEGT. J gave up 7 bases and V 2 bases, and 10 bases lay outside the gene matches. CDR3 sequence (DNA): TGTGCCAGCAGTGAAATGGCAGGGGGCAGGGGTGAGCAGTACTTC. It codes for CASSEMAGGRGEQYF.

V and J are TRBV5-1 and TRBJ1-1, with 8 nucleotides matching TRBD1. The junction had 7 bases not matched to a gene; V was cut back by 7 bases and J by 2 bases. The CDR3 consists of 14 residues. Germline CDR1 SGHRS, CDR2 YFSETQ. CDR3 bases: TGCGCCAGCGCCCTGGACAGGGCTAACACTGAAGCTTTCTTT. This encodes CASALDRANTEAFF.

This clone came up a few times. This chain connects TRBV3-1 (or the pseudogene TRBV3-2) to TRBJ1-1, with TRBD1 as a possible D gene (6 bases). The CDR3 totals 15 residues. Trimming removed 4 bases from V and 1 base from J, with 13 bases in between. Germline CDR1 and CDR2: LGHDT and YNNKEL (reference sequence). The CDR3 loop reads CASSPEGHPNTEAFF. The CDR3 nucleotides read TGTGCCAGCAGCCCCGAGGGACATCCGAACACTGAAGCTTTCTTT.

The genes are TRBV5-4 and TRBJ2-7, with a tentative D call TRBD2 (7 bases). This CDR3 has 16 residues. The germline gives CDR1 SGHNT, CDR2 YYREEE (reference sequence). Trimming pared 0 bases from V and 4 bases from J, leaving 17 bases between. CDR3 bases: TGTGCCAGCAGCTTGGGAAGGGGGGGTTCGGCGTACGAGCAGTACTTC. Protein product: CASSLGRGGSAYEQYF. Looking up the rest from reference TRBV5-4 and TRBJ2-7 gives the full variable domain: ETGVTQSPTHLIKTRGQQVTLRCSSQSGHNTVSWYQQALGQGPQFIFQYYREEENGRGNFPPRFSGLQFPNYSSELNVNALELDDSALYLCASSLGRGGSAYEQYFGPGTRLTVT.

The chain links TRBV6-5 to TRBJ2-7; a weak D match, TRBD1 (6 bases). The CDR3 is 13 residues long. Trimming shortened V by 10 bases and J by 3 bases, and 16 bases separated the two germline ends. Germline V gene lookup returns CDR1 MNHEY and CDR2 SVGAGI. DNA for the CDR3: TGTGCCACCCTCACGACAGGCTACTACGAGCAGTACTTC. This gives the protein CATLTTGYYEQYF.

For this clone: The same CDR3 is also encoded by other DNA sequences in this sample. The V and J genes are TRBV2 and TRBJ1-1; 10 positions agree with TRBD1. Trimming removed 6 bases from V and 4 bases from J; junction bases left unmatched: 2. This CDR3 is built from 13 residues. CDR1 is SNHLY and CDR2 is FYNNEI in the germline V gene. CDR3 loop: CASSGDRGTEAFF. The CDR3 bases are TGTGCCAGCAGCGGGGACAGGGGCACTGAAGCTTTCTTT.

The CDR3 DNA reads as TGTGCCAGCAGTAAAGGACTGATCACAGATACGCAGTATTTT. Translation gives CASSKGLITDTQYF. The chain links TRBV6-6 to TRBJ2-3; tentative D call: TRBD2 (5 bases). V lost 5 bases, J lost 2 bases, and 11 bases lay in between. The CDR3 extends over 14 amino acids. Germline CDR1 reads MNHNY; CDR2 reads SVGAGI (reference sequence).

The chain uses TRBV2 and TRBJ2-3; perhaps TRBD1 as D (5 bases). The germline V and J ends were trimmed by 1 base and 3 bases, with 5 bases remaining between them. The CDR3 runs to 13 residues. Germline-derived CDR1 and CDR2 are SNHLY and FYNNEI. CDR3 in DNA: TGTGCCAGCAGTGAAGAGGGGACAGATACGCAGTATTTT. Amino acids: CASSEEGTDTQYF.